This T cell receptor beta chain was documented in a study of T cell responses to AZD1222 COVID-19 vaccine. This CDR3 contains 15 residues. Germline V gene lookup returns CDR1 SGHTA and CDR2 FQGNSA. V lost 1 base, J lost 0 bases, and 9 bases lay in between. Findings and caveats of the study: Just 5 to 7 AZD1222 recipients were seropositive at baseline. Possibly, clonal diversity was underestimated; donors were largely white British and included more females. Targeting of unmutated variant regions was reportedly seen in nearly half of spike-specific TCRs. Repertoires were obtained solely post-peak T cell response.

Note on this clone: The antigen is not known.

Using immunoSEQ multiplex PCR, the repertoire was profiled, and TCRdb retains in-frame clones only, with some absent. The table has over 130,000 clones, 80% to 95% seen once. This clonotype was obtained from an adult who received the AZD1222 COVID-19 vaccine. This specimen consisted of peripheral blood, obtained 28 days after the second AZD1222 dose. The V and J genes are TRBV7-2 and TRBJ1-1; D is undetermined. This CDR3 reads CASSLVHELNTEAFF. CDR3 sequence (DNA): TGTGCCAGCAGCTTAGTTCACGAATTGAACACTGAAGCTTTCTTT.